This entry concerns a single T cell receptor (beta chain). The CDR3 totals 15 residues. CDR1 SGHTA and CDR2 FQGTGA come from the germline V gene. Trimming removed 2 bases from V and 2 bases from J, with 10 bases in between. The participants were between about 18 and 90 years old and came from some 23 US areas. The data originate from a study of blood T cell repertoires in COVID-19. The wider study: Researchers got acute and convalescent COVID-19 samples from the United States, Italy and Spain. Sources were T cells, B-cell-depleted T cells, or PBMCs; the material itself was cDNA or gDNA.

Method: immunoSEQ multiplex PCR; TCRdb's copy keeps in-frame clones and lacks some. The sample comprises a few hundred thousand clones, around nine tenths of which are singletons, and over 12% rests with the top ten. The J gene is TRBJ2-1, the V gene TRBV7-3; D remains unclear. The source material was PBMCs or T cells enriched from blood (not recorded which). This receptor was identified in a woman aged 50 to 60 with acute COVID-19. The CDR3 here is CASSLGALTYNEQFF. In nucleotides, the CDR3 is TGTGCCAGCAGCTTAGGAGCATTAACCTACAATGAGCAGTTCTTC.